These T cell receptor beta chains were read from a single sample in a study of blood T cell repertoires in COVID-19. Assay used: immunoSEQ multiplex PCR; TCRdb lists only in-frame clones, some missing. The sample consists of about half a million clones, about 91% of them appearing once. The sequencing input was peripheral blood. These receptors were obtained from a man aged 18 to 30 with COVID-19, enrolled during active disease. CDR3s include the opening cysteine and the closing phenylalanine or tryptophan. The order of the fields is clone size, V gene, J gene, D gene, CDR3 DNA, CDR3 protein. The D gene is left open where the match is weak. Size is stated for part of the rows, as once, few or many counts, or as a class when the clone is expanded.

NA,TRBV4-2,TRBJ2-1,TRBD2,TGTGCCAGCAGCCCGGGGGGGCAGGACAATGAGCAGTTCTTC,CASSPGGQDNEQFF
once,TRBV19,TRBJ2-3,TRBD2,TGTGCCAGTAGTATTGGTCTAGCGGGATCTAGCACAGATACGCAGTATTTT,CASSIGLAGSSTDTQYF
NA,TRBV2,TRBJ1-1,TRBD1,TGTGCCAGCAGTGGGGGAACGACAGGGGGTAAAGCTTTCTTT,CASSGGTTGGKAFF
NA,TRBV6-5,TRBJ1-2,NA,TGTGCCAGCGGGCAACGGGGGGGCTACACCTTC,CASGQRGGYTF
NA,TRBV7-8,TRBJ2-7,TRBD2,TGTGCCAGCAGCCCGCGGGGCGGGAGCTACGAGCAGTACTTC,CASSPRGGSYEQYF
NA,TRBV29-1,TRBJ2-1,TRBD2,TGCAGCGTTGATATGCGGGGGGGCCTCTACAATGAGCAGTTCTTC,CSVDMRGGLYNEQFF
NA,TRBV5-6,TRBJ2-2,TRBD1,TGTGCCAGCAGCTTGGTGGGACAGGCGAACACCGGGGAGCTGTTTTTT,CASSLVGQANTGELFF
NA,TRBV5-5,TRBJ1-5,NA,TGTGCCAGAGCTATCGGGTCAAATCTTAAGGCGCGTCAGCCCCAGCATTTT,CARAIGSNLKARQPQHF
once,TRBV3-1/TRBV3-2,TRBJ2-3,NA,TGTGCCAGCAGCCACACGGCGGGGGCGGCCGATACGCAGTATTTT,CASSHTAGAADTQYF
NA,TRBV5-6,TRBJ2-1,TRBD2,TGTGCCAGCAGCTTGGTGGCGGGAGGCGGTAATGAGCAGTTCTTC,CASSLVAGGGNEQFF
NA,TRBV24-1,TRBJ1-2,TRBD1,TGTGCCACCAGTGAGCCTACAGGGGGTGGCTACACCTTC,CATSEPTGGGYTF
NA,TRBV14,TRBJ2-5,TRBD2,TGTGCCAGCAGCTATTCTAGCGGGGACTTCCAAGAGACCCAGTACTTC,CASSYSSGDFQETQYF
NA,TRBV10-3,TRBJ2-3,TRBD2,TGTGCCATCTCTCCTAGCGGGGGGGATACGCAGTATTTT,CAISPSGGDTQYF
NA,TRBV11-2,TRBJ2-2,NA,TGTGCCAGTTCGCGGGACGGGGAGCTGTTTTTT,CASSRDGELFF
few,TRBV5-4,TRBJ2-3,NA,TGTGCCAGCAGCCAAGGGAGGTCCACAGATACGCAGTATTTT,CASSQGRSTDTQYF
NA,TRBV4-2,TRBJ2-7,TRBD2,TGTGCCAGCAGCCACACGCCCGACGGGAGGAGCGAGCAGTACTTC,CASSHTPDGRSEQYF
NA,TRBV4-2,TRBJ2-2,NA,TGTGCCAGCAGCCCACCCTCAAACACCAGGGCCGGGGAGCTGTTTTTT,CASSPPSNTRAGELFF
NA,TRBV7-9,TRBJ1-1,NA,TGTGCCAGCATCCCCCCTGGACATCTGAACACTGAAGCTTTCTTT,CASIPPGHLNTEAFF
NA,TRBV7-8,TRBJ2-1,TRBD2,TGTGCCAGCAGCTTAGGAACTAGCGGCCCTCAAAATGAGCAGTTCTTC,CASSLGTSGPQNEQFF
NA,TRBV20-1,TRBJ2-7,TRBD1,TGCAGTGCCGCGACAGGGTACGAGCAGTACTTC,CSAATGYEQYF
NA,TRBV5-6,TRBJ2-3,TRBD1,TGTGCCAGCAGCTCCAGGGGGCAGGGAGATACGCAGTATTTT,CASSSRGQGDTQYF
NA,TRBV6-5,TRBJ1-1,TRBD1,TGTGCCAGCAGTTACCCGGACAGGCGGAAAGCTTTCTTT,CASSYPDRRKAFF
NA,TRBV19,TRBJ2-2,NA,TGTGCCAGTAGTAAGGGGGAAGAGGTCGGGGAGCTGTTTTTT,CASSKGEEVGELFF
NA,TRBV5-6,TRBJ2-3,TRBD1,TGTGCCAGCAGCCAGGACAGGGTAACAGATACGCAGTATTTT,CASSQDRVTDTQYF
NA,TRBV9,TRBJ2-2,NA,TGTGCCAGCAGCTCGATGGGTACAGTAGGGGAGCTGTTTTTT,CASSSMGTVGELFF
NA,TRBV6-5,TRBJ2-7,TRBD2,TGTGCCAGCAGTCCGACTAGCGGGGGCTGGTACGAGCAGTACTTC,CASSPTSGGWYEQYF
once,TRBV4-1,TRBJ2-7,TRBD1,TGCGCCAGCAGCCTCGACAGGGCCTACGAGCAGTACTTC,CASSLDRAYEQYF
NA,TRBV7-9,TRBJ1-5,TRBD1,TGTGCCAGCAGCTTAGTGTTACAGGGGGCAAGTAGCAATCAGCCCCAGCATTTT,CASSLVLQGASSNQPQHF
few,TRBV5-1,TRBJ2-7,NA,TGCGCCAGCAGCTCTACTGTCGGGACCTACGAGCAGTACTTC,CASSSTVGTYEQYF
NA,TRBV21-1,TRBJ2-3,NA,TGTGCCAGCAACAGAGGGGGGGCAGATACGCAGTATTTT,CASNRGGADTQYF
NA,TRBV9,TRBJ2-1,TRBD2,TGTGCCAGCAGCGGACTAGCGGGGGGGTTTTACAATGAGCAGTTCTTC,CASSGLAGGFYNEQFF
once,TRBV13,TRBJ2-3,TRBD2,TGTGCCAGCAGCCCCACGGTGGCTAGCGGGAGGGCTACGCAGTATTTT,CASSPTVASGRATQYF
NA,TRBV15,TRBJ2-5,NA,TGTGCCACCAGCAGAGATCCGCAAGAGACCCAGTACTTC,CATSRDPQETQYF
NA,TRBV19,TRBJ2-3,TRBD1,TGTGCCACTAGACCAGGGGGCGGCACAGATACGCAGTATTTT,CATRPGGGTDTQYF
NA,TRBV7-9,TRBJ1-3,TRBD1,TGTGCCAGCAGTACAGGGGGCGCGGGAAACACCATATATTTT,CASSTGGAGNTIYF
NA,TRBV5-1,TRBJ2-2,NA,TGCGCCAGCAGCGCCACAGGGACCGGGGAGCTGTTTTTT,CASSATGTGELFF
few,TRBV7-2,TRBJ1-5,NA,TGTGCCAGCAGCTTAGATACAGATCAGCCCCAGCATTTT,CASSLDTDQPQHF
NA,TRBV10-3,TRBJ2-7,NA,TGTGCCATCGGTAGCTCCTACGAGCAGTACTTC,CAIGSSYEQYF
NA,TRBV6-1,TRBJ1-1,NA,TGTGCCAGCAGTGAAGCAGCCATTATCATGAACACTGAAGCTTTCTTT,CASSEAAIIMNTEAFF
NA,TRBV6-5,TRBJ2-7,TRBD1,TGTGCCAGCAGTTGGGGCAGGGGGCCCTACGAGCAGTACTTC,CASSWGRGPYEQYF
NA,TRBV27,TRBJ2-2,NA,TGTGCCAGCAGTTTACATGGGGCTAACACCGGGGAGCTGTTTTTT,CASSLHGANTGELFF
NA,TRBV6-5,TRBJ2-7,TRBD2,TGTGCCAGCAGTTACGCGACTAGCGGGGGGACCCAGCAGTACTTC,CASSYATSGGTQQYF
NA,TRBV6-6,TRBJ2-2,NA,TGTGCCAGCAGTCGAGCGTCGAGCACCGGGGAGCTGTTTTTT,CASSRASSTGELFF
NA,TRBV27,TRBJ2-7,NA,TGTGCCAGCAGTACCTTTAGGGGAGAGCAGTACTTC,CASSTFRGEQYF
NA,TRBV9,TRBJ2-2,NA,TGTGCCAGCAGCGTAGCTGGGGACATCCAACGAGACGGGGAGCTGTTTTTT,CASSVAGDIQRDGELFF
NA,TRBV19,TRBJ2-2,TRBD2,TGTGCCAGTAGTGGTGGGTTAGCGGGGGTCACCGGGGAGCTGTTTTTT,CASSGGLAGVTGELFF
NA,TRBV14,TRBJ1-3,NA,TGTGCCAGCAGCGCACAGGGTGGAAACACCATATATTTT,CASSAQGGNTIYF
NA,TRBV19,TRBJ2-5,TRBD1,TGTGCCAGTAGTAGGACAGGGGAGACCCAGTACTTC,CASSRTGETQYF
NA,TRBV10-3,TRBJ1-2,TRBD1,TGTGCCATCAGTGAGGGACAGGGGAGTACCTATGGCTACACCTTC,CAISEGQGSTYGYTF
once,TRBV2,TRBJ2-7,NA,TGTGCCAGCAGTGAAGGCCCGCGACGGAACGGGGAGCAGTACTTC,CASSEGPRRNGEQYF
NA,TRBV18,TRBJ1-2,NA,TGTGCCAGCTCACCACAGGGGGCTAACTATGGCTACACCTTC,CASSPQGANYGYTF
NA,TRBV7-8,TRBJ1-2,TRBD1,TGTGCCAGCAGCTTAGCAGCAGGGGGGACCTATGGCTACACCTTC,CASSLAAGGTYGYTF
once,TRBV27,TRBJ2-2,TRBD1,TGTGCCAGCAGCCGCCGGGACAGGGATATCTTTGGGGAGCTGTTTTTT,CASSRRDRDIFGELFF
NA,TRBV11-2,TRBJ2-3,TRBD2,TGTGCCAGCAGCCAAAAGCGGGAGTCGGAAGATACGCAGTATTTT,CASSQKRESEDTQYF
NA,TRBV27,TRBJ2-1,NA,TGTGCCAGCAGTTTAATGTCAGGGGCGAGATACAATGAGCAGTTCTTC,CASSLMSGARYNEQFF
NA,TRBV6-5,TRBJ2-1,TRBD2,TGTGCCAGCAGTTACCCCGGGACTAGCGGGAGCAATGAGCAGTTCTTC,CASSYPGTSGSNEQFF
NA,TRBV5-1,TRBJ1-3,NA,TGCGCCAGCAGCAGTACAGGAACTGGAAACACCATATATTTT,CASSSTGTGNTIYF
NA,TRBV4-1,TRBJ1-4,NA,TGCGCCAGCAGCCAAGGGGGGGACGTTGAAAAACTGTTTTTT,CASSQGGDVEKLFF